A selection of T cell receptor beta chains follows, all from one sample in a study of high-grade serous ovarian cancer treatment subgroups. Sequencing was performed with immunoSEQ multiplex PCR; in TCRdb, only in-frame clones are kept and a portion is missing. The table records around 6,100 clones, around 66% of them present only once. Sequenced: tumor tissue. The receptors come from a human donor with high-grade serous ovarian cancer. Both conserved end residues are part of each CDR3. Each record gives: clone size, J gene, D gene, V gene, CDR3 protein, CDR3 DNA. A D gene is named only where the DNA matches it firmly. Some rows mark clone size as missing; the rest say once, few, many or name a class of expanded clone.

>NA|TRBJ2-5|NA|TRBV20-1
CSAREGETQYF
TGCAGTGCCCGAGAGGGGGAGACCCAGTACTTC
>NA|TRBJ2-2|NA|TRBV5-1
CASSYEGTGELFF
TGCGCCAGCAGCTACGAGGGCACCGGGGAGCTGTTTTTT
>NA|TRBJ2-2|TRBD2|TRBV9
CASSPTTSGTGELFF
TGTGCCAGCAGCCCCACCACTAGCGGAACCGGGGAGCTGTTTTTT
>once|TRBJ1-4|NA|TRBV4-1
CASSQAGSGNEKLFF
TGCGCCAGCAGCCAAGCAGGATCTGGTAATGAAAAACTGTTTTTT
>NA|TRBJ2-7|NA|TRBV10-1
CASSESSGYSYEQYF
TGCGCCAGCAGTGAGTCAAGCGGGTACTCCTACGAGCAGTACTTC
>few|TRBJ1-2|TRBD1|TRBV18
CASSPQGQNYGYTF
TGTGCCAGCTCACCCCAGGGACAGAACTATGGCTACACCTTC
>few|TRBJ1-6|TRBD1|TRBV4-3
CASSRIGTENSPLHF
TGCGCCAGCAGCCGTATCGGGACAGAAAATTCACCCCTCCACTTT
>few|TRBJ1-1|NA|TRBV9
CASSVDAENTEAFF
TGTGCCAGCAGCGTAGACGCCGAGAACACTGAAGCTTTCTTT
>NA|TRBJ2-3|NA|TRBV25-1
CASSEGGRGADTQYF
TGTGCCAGCAGCGAGGGGGGGCGGGGCGCAGATACGCAGTATTTT
>NA|TRBJ2-5|NA|TRBV5-6
CASSLAGGETQYF
TGTGCCAGCAGCTTGGCCGGAGGAGAGACCCAGTACTTC
>NA|TRBJ2-7|NA|TRBV10-2
CASSGRGKGYEQYF
TGCGCCAGCAGTGGAAGGGGGAAGGGGTACGAGCAGTACTTC
>NA|TRBJ1-1|NA|TRBV7-8
CASSLASLRDTEAFF
TGTGCCAGCAGCTTAGCTTCACTACGGGACACTGAAGCTTTCTTT
>NA|TRBJ1-4|NA|TRBV5-6
CASSVPQEKLFF
TGTGCCAGCAGCGTACCCCAAGAAAAACTGTTTTTT
>large|TRBJ1-1|TRBD1|TRBV6-5
CASSLQGATEAFF
TGTGCCAGCAGTCTACAGGGGGCCACTGAAGCTTTCTTT
>few|TRBJ1-5|TRBD1|TRBV28
CASSSGQGSNQPQHF
TGTGCCAGCAGCTCCGGACAGGGGTCCAATCAGCCCCAGCATTTT
>NA|TRBJ1-2|NA|TRBV5-1
CASSSGGSANYGYTF
TGCGCCAGCAGCTCGGGAGGGTCAGCTAACTATGGCTACACCTTC
>NA|TRBJ1-3|NA|TRBV6-6
CASSLLGLGNTIYF
TGTGCCAGCAGTCTCTTGGGCCTTGGAAACACCATATATTTT
>few|TRBJ2-7|NA|TRBV5-6
CASSLLAGYEQYF
TGTGCCAGCAGCCTGTTGGCTGGTTACGAGCAGTACTTC
>NA|TRBJ1-1|NA|TRBV18
CASSTNEAVNTEAFF
TGTGCCAGCTCAACAAATGAGGCAGTGAACACTGAAGCTTTCTTT
>NA|TRBJ2-7|NA|TRBV7-7
CASSPGRSSYEQYF
TGTGCCAGCAGCCCGGGACGGAGCTCCTACGAGCAGTACTTC
>NA|TRBJ2-2|TRBD2|TRBV7-3
CASSFIAGDTGELFF
TGTGCCAGCAGCTTCATTGCGGGGGACACCGGGGAGCTGTTTTTT
>NA|TRBJ2-1|NA|TRBV7-3
CASSPTALAFSYNEQFF
TGTGCCAGCAGCCCAACCGCGCTAGCGTTCTCCTACAATGAGCAGTTCTTC
>medium-sized|TRBJ2-7|NA|TRBV6-1
CASRRRGYEQYF
TGTGCCAGCAGACGCAGGGGCTACGAGCAGTACTTC
>NA|TRBJ1-2|NA|TRBV7-6
CASSLGTGTYGYTF
TGTGCCAGCAGCTTAGGGACGGGGACTTATGGCTACACCTTC
>NA|TRBJ2-2|TRBD2|TRBV6-1
CASSGLAGGNTGELFF
TGTGCCAGCAGTGGACTAGCGGGGGGGAACACCGGGGAGCTGTTTTTT
>NA|TRBJ2-1|NA|TRBV4-3
CASSYRENEQFF
TGCGCCAGCAGCTATAGAGAGAATGAGCAGTTCTTC
>NA|TRBJ1-5|NA|TRBV4-1
CASSQDREDQPQHF
TGCGCCAGCAGCCAAGATCGGGAGGATCAGCCCCAGCATTTT
>NA|TRBJ1-2|NA|TRBV29-1
CSVFSVSNYGYTF
TGCAGCGTTTTCTCAGTGTCTAACTATGGCTACACCTTC
>NA|TRBJ1-1|NA|TRBV5-1
CASSLAAASTEAFF
TGCGCCAGCAGCTTGGCGGCCGCCAGCACTGAAGCTTTCTTT